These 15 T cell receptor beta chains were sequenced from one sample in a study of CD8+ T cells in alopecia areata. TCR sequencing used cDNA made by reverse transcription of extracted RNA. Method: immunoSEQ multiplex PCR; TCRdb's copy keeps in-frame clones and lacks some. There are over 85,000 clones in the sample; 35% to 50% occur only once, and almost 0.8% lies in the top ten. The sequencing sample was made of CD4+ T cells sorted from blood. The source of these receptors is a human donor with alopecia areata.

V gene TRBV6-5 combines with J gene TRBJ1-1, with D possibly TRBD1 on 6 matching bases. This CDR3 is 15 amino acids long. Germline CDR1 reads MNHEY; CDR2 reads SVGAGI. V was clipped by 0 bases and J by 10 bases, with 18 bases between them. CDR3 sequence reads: CASSYSHRETWGAFF. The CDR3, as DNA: TGTGCCAGCAGTTACTCCCACAGGGAAACTTGGGGAGCTTTCTTT.

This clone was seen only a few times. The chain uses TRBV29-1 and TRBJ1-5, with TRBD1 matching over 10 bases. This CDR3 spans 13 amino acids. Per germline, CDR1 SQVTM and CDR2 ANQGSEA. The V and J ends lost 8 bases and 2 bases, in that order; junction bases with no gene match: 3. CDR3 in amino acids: CSCGQGGNQPQHF. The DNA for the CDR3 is TGCAGCTGCGGACAGGGGGGCAATCAGCCCCAGCATTTT.

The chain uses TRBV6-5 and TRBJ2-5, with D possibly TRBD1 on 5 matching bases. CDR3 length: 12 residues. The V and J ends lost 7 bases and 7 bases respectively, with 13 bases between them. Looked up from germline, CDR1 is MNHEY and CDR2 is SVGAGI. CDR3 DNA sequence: TGTGCCAGCAATAACAGGTTCGGGACCCAGTACTTC. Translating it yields CASNNRFGTQYF.

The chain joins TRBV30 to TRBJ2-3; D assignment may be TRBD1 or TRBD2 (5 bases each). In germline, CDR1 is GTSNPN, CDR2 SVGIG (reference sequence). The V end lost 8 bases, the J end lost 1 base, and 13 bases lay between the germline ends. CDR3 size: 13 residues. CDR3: CAQSKGRTDTQYF. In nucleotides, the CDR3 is TGTGCCCAAAGTAAGGGACGCACAGATACGCAGTATTTT.

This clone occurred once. CDR3 region: CAWTVNHGNTIYF. The CDR3, as DNA: TGTGCCTGGACAGTAAACCACGGAAACACCATATATTTT. The rearrangement links TRBV30 to TRBJ1-3; D uncertain. Germline CDR1 is GTSNPN and CDR2 is SVGIG (reference sequence). V was pared by 4 bases and J by 4 bases, with 11 bases between. This CDR3 is 13 amino acids long.

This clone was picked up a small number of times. The CDR3 DNA is TGCAGCGTGTCCCAGGGCTACGAGCAGTACTTC. Translated: CSVSQGYEQYF. The chain uses TRBV29-1 and TRBJ2-7, with a tentative D call TRBD1 (5 bases). This CDR3 comprises 11 residues. Germline values: CDR1 SQVTM, CDR2 ANQGSEA. V was shortened by 6 bases and J by 3 bases, with 9 bases between the two germline ends.

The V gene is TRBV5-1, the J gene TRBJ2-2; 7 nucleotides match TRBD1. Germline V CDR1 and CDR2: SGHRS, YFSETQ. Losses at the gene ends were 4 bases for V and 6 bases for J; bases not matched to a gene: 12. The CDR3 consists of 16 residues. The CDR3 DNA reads TGCGCCAGCAGCGCCACCCGGGACAGAGTCCCCGGGGAGCTGTTTTTT. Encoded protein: CASSATRDRVPGELFF.

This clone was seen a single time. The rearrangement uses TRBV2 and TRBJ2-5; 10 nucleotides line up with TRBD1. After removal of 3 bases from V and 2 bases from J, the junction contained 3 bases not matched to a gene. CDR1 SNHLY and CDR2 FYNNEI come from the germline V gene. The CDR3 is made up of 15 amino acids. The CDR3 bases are TGTGCCAGCAGTGATAGACAGGGGGCACAAGAGACCCAGTACTTC. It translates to CASSDRQGAQETQYF.

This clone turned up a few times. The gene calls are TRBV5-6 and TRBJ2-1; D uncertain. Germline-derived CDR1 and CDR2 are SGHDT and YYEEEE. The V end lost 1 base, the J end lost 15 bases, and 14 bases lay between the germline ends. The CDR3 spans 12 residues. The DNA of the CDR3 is TGTGCCAGCAGCTTGTCTCGCGAAAAACCGTTCTTC. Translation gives CASSLSREKPFF. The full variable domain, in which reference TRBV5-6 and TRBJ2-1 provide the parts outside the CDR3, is DAGVTQSPTHLIKTRGQQVTLRCSPKSGHDTVSWYQQALGQGPQFIFQYYEEEERQRGNFPDRFSGHQFPNYSSELNVNALLLGDSALYLCASSLSREKPFFGPGTRLTVL.

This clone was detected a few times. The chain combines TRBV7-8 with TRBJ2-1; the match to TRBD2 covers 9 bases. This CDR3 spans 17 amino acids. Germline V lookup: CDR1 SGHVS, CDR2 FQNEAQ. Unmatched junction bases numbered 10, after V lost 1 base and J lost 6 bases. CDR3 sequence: CASSLVVGTSFANEQFF. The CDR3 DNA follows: TGTGCCAGCAGCTTAGTGGTCGGGACTAGCTTTGCCAATGAGCAGTTCTTC.

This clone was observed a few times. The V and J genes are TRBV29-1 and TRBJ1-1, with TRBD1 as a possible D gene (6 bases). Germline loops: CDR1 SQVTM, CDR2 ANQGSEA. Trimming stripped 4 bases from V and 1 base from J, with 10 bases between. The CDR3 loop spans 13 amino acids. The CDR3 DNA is TGCAGCGTTGTTCTGGACAGGAACACTGAAGCTTTCTTT. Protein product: CSVVLDRNTEAFF.

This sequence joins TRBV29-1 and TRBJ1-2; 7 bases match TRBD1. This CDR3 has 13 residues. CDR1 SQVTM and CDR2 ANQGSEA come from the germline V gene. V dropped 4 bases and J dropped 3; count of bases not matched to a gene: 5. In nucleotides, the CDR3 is TGCAGCGTTGGGGCCGGGACAGACTATGGCTACACCTTC. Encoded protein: CSVGAGTDYGYTF.

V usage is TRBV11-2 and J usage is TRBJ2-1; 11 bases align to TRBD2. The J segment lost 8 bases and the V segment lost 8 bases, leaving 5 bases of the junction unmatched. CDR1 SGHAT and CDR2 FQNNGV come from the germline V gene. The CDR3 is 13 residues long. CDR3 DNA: TGTGCCAGCGAGACTAGCGGGGTCGATGAGCAGTTCTTC. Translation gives CASETSGVDEQFF.

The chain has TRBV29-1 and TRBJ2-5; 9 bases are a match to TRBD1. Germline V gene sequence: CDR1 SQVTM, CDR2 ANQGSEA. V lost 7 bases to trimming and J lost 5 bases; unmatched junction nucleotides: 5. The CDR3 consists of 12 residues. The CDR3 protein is CSAGDRVETQYF. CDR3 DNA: TGCAGCGCTGGGGACAGGGTTGAGACCCAGTACTTC.

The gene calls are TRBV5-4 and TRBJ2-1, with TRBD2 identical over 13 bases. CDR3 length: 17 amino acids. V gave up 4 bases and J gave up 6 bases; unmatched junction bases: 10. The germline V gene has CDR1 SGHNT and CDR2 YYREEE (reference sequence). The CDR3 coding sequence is TGTGCCAGCAGCCAAACCACTAGCGGGAGGGCCTCCAATGAGCAGTTCTTC. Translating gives CASSQTTSGRASNEQFF.